A selection of T cell receptor beta chains follows, all from one sample in a study of shared clonotypes between healthy human individuals. The repertoire was sequenced with immunoSEQ multiplex PCR; TCRdb's copy has only in-frame clones and lacks some. The table has about 2.4 million clones, roughly 93% seen once. Sequenced sample: naive CD4+ T cells from PBMCs. The receptor set was obtained from a man younger than 35 in good health. Some clones in this sample may be carry-over from other donors' samples. Each CDR3 is given with its conserved first and last residue. D genes are given only for firm matches. Rows give clone size only sometimes, using once, few, many, or a class for an expanded clone.

J gene	clone size	V gene	D gene	CDR3 DNA	CDR3 protein
TRBJ2-3	.	TRBV5-3	.	TGTGCCAGAAGCGTAGCGGAAGGGACAGATACGCAGTATTTT	CARSVAEGTDTQYF
TRBJ2-7	.	TRBV5-6	.	TGTGCCACCCAGGGCCGGGAGCCGTCGGGCGAGCAGTACTTC	CATQGREPSGEQYF
TRBJ2-2	.	TRBV4-2	.	TGTGCCAGCAGCCAAGACCGCGGGAACAACACCGGGGAGCTGTTTTTT	CASSQDRGNNTGELFF
TRBJ2-7	.	TRBV7-8	.	TGTGCCAGCAGCTTAGTAGGATTTGGCCCCTACGAGCAGTACTTC	CASSLVGFGPYEQYF
TRBJ2-1	once	TRBV9	.	TGTGCCAGCAGCCCAACCCTAGAGGCCGGACCGAGCTCCTACAATGAGCAGTTCTTC	CASSPTLEAGPSSYNEQFF
TRBJ2-1	.	TRBV28	.	TGTGCCAGCAGCTACGGACTAAGCGGAGGGAGCTCCTACAATGAGCAGTTCTTC	CASSYGLSGGSSYNEQFF
TRBJ2-7	.	TRBV7-2	.	TGTGCCAGCAGCCCCGGTGGCAGGTCCTACGAGCAGTACTTC	CASSPGGRSYEQYF
TRBJ2-5	.	TRBV4-3	.	TGCGCCAGCAGCCAAGGGACTTCCGAGACCCAGTACTTC	CASSQGTSETQYF
TRBJ2-1	.	TRBV2	TRBD2	TGTGCCAGCAGTGAAGCGCGGGAGGGCCTTAATGAGCAGTTCTTC	CASSEAREGLNEQFF
TRBJ2-7	.	TRBV5-1	.	TGCGCCAGCAGCTTGGCCACGGCCCCCTACGAGCAGTACTTC	CASSLATAPYEQYF
TRBJ1-5	.	TRBV7-2	.	TGTGCCAGCAGCGGACAGATTAGCAATCAGCCCCAGCATTTT	CASSGQISNQPQHF
TRBJ1-2	.	TRBV5-4	TRBD1	TGTGCCAGCAGCCCAACAGGGGACCTCTTTCATGGCTACACCTTC	CASSPTGDLFHGYTF
TRBJ1-2	.	TRBV19	TRBD1	TGTGCCAGTAGTACACCGGGACAGGGGGCGCCCGGCTATGGCTACACCTTC	CASSTPGQGAPGYGYTF
TRBJ2-2	.	TRBV5-1	TRBD2	TGCGCCAGCAGCTTGTCCTCTAGCGGAAACACCGGGGAGCTGTTTTTT	CASSLSSSGNTGELFF
TRBJ1-3	.	TRBV18	.	TGTGCCAGCTCATCGGGGACGGATAAAAGTAACACCATATATTTT	CASSSGTDKSNTIYF
TRBJ2-3	.	TRBV7-7	.	TGTGCCAGCAGCAAAAAGGTCACAGATACGCAGTATTTT	CASSKKVTDTQYF
TRBJ1-1	once	TRBV5-1	TRBD1	TGCGCCAGCAGCTTCGGACAGGGGGCGAACACTGAAGCTTTCTTT	CASSFGQGANTEAFF
TRBJ1-4	.	TRBV27	.	TGTGCCAGCAGGGGAATTAGGGAACATGAAAAACTGTTTTTT	CASRGIREHEKLFF
TRBJ1-3	.	TRBV2	TRBD1	TGTGCCAGCAGTTCCCAGAGGGGGCTTGGAAACACCATATATTTT	CASSSQRGLGNTIYF
TRBJ2-3	.	TRBV7-8	.	TGTGCCAGCAGCTTAGCGTTAATTACGGCAGATACGCAGTATTTT	CASSLALITADTQYF
TRBJ1-1	few	TRBV2	TRBD1	TGTGCCAGCAGGAGGCAGGGGGAGGCTTTCTTT	CASRRQGEAFF
TRBJ2-1	.	TRBV6-6	.	TGTGCCAGCAGGTCCAGTAACTATGAGCAGTTCTTC	CASRSSNYEQFF